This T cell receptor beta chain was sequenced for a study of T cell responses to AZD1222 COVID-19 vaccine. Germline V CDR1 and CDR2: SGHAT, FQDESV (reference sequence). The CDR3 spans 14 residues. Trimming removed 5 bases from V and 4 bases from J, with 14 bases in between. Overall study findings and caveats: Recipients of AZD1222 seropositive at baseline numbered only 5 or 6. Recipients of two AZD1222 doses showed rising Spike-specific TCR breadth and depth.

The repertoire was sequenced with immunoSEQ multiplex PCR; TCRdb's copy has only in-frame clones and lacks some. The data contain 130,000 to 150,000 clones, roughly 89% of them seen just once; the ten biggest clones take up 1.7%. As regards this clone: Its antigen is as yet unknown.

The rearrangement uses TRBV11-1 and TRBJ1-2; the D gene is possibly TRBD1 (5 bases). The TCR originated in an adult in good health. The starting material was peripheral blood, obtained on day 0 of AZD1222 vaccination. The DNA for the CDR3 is TGTGCCAGCAGCCCCAGGGATTACGGCTATGGCTACACCTTC. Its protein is CASSPRDYGYGYTF.